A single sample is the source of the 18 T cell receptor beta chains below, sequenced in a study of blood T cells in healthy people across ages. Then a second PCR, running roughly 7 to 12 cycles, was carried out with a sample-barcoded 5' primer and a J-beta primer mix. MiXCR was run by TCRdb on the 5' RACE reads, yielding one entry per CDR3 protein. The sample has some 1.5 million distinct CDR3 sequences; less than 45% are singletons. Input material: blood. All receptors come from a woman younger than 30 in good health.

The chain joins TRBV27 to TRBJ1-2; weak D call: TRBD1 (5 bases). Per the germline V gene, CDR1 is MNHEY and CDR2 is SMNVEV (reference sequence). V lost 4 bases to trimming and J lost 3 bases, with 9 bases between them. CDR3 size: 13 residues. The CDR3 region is CASSSAGYYGYTF. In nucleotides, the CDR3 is TGTGCCAGCAGTTCCGCAGGGTACTATGGCTACACCTTC.

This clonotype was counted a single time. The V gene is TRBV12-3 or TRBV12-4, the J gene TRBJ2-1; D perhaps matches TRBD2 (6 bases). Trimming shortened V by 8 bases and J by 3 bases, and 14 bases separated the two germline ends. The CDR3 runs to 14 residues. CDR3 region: CASGGTGRYNEQFF. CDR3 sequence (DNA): TGTGCCAGCGGGGGGACGGGCCGCTACAATGAGCAGTTCTTC.

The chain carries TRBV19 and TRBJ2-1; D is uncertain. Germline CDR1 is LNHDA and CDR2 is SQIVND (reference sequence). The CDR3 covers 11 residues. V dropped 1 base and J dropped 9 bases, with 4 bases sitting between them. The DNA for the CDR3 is TGTGCCAGTAGTATAGTTGGTGAGCAGTTCTTC. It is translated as CASSIVGEQFF.

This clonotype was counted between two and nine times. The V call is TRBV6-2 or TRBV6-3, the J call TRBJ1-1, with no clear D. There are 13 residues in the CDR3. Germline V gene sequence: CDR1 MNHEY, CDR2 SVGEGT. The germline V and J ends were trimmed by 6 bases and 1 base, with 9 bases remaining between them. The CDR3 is CASRHGTNTEAFF. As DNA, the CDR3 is TGTGCCAGCAGACACGGAACGAACACTGAAGCTTTCTTT.

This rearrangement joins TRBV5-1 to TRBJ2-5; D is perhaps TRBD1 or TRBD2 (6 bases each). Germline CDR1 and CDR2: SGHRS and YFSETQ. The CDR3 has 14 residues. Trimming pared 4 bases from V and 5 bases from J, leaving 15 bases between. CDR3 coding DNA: TGCGCCAGCAGCCCGGAGGGACAACGGGAGACCCAGTACTTC. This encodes CASSPEGQRETQYF.

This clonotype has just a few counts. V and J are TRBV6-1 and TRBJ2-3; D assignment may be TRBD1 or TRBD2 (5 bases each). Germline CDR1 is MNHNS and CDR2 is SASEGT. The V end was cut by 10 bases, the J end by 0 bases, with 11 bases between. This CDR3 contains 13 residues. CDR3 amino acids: CATAGTSTDTQYF. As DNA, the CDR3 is TGTGCCACCGCTGGGACGAGCACAGATACGCAGTATTTT.

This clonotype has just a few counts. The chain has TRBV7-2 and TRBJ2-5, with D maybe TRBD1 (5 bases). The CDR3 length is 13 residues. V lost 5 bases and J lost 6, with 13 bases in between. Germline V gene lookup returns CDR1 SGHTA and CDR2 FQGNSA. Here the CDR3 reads CASSPQGRQTQYF. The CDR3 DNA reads TGTGCCAGCAGCCCTCAGGGTAGACAGACCCAGTACTTC.

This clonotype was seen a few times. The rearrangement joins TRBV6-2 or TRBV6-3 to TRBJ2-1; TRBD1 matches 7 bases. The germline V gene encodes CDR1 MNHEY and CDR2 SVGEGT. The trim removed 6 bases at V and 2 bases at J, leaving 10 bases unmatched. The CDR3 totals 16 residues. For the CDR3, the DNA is TGTGCCAGCAGCCGGAACAGGGGCGTCCCCTACAATGAGCAGTTCTTC. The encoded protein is CASSRNRGVPYNEQFF.

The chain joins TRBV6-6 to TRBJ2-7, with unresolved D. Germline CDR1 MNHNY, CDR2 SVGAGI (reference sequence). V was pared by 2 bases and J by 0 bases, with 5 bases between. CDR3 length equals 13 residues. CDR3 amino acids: CASSYEVSYEQYF. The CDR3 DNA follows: TGTGCCAGCAGTTACGAGGTCTCCTACGAGCAGTACTTC.

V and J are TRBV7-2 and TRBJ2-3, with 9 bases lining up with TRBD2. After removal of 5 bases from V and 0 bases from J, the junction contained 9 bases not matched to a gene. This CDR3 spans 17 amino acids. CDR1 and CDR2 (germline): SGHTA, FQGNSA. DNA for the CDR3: TGTGCCAGCAGCCCCATACGTCTAGCGGGAAGCACAGATACGCAGTATTTT. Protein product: CASSPIRLAGSTDTQYF.

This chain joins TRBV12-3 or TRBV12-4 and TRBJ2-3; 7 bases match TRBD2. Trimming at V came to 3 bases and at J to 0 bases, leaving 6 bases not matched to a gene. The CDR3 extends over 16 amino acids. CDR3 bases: TGTGCCAGCAGTTTCGGTCTAGCGGCTAGCACAGATACGCAGTATTTT. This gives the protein CASSFGLAASTDTQYF.

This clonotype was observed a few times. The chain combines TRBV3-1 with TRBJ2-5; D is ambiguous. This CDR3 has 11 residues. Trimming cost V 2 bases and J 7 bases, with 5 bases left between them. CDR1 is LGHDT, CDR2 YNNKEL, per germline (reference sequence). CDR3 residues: CASSQIGTQYF. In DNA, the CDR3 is TGTGCCAGCAGCCAAATAGGGACCCAGTACTTC.

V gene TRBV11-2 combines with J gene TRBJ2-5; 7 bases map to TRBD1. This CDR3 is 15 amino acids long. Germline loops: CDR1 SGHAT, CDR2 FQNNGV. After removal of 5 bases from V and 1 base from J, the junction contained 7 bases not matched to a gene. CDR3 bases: TGTGCCAGCAGCAAGGGGAACAGGGGCCAAGAGACCCAGTACTTC. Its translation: CASSKGNRGQETQYF.

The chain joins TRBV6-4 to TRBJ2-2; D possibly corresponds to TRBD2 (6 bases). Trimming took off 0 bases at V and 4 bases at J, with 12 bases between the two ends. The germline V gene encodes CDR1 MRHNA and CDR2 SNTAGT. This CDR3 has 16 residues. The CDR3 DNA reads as TGTGCCAGCAGTGACTCTCATGGGGAGGTCACCGGGGAGCTGTTTTTT. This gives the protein CASSDSHGEVTGELFF.

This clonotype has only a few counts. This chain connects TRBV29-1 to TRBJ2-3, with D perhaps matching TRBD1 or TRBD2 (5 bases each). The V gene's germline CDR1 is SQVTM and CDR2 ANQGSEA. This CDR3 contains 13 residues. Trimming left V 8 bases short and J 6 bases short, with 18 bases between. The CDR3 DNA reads TGCAGCATTTTAGGGGCGGGTAAGGATACGCAGTATTTT. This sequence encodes CSILGAGKDTQYF.

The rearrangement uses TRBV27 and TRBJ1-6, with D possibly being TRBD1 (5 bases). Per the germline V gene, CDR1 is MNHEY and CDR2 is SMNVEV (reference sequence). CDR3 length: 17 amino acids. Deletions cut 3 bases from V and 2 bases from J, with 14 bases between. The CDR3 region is CASSLGHKSTYNSPLHF. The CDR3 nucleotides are TGTGCCAGCAGTTTGGGGCACAAGAGCACCTATAATTCACCCCTCCACTTT.

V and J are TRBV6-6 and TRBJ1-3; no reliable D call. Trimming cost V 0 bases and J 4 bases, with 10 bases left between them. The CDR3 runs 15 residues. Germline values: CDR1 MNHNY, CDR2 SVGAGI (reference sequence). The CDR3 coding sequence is TGTGCCAGCAGTTACTCTAGGCCCTCAGGAAACACCATATATTTT. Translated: CASSYSRPSGNTIYF.

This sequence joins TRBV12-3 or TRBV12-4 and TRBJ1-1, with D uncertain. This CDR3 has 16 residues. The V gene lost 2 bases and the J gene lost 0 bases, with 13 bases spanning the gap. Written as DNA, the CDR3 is TGTGCCAGCAGTTTACGGAGTGACGCGGTGAACACTGAAGCTTTCTTT. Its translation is CASSLRSDAVNTEAFF.